Reported below is one T cell receptor beta chain. Antigen unknown. The data were taken from a study of Graves' ophthalmopathy and Graves' hyperthyroidism. Amplified material comprised TCR beta CDR3 regions derived from RNA transcripts. An initial RT-PCR round employing HTBI primers preceded a second-round multiplex PCR. MiXCR was run by TCRdb on the multiplex PCR reads, yielding one entry per CDR3 protein. The sample has hundreds of thousands of distinct CDR3 sequences; 40% are singletons. General study points: Most expanded thyroid clonotypes above 0.001 frequency also appeared in blood.

Material for sequencing was peripheral blood. The receptor comes from an adult man with Graves' ophthalmopathy.

The CDR3 region has the DNA TGTGCCATCAGTTCAGACCGGGAAGGCTACACCTTC. The encoded protein is CAISSDREGYTF. The chain carries TRBV10-3 and TRBJ1-2, with no clear D. V was shortened by 5 bases and J by 8 bases, with 12 bases between the two germline ends. Germline lookup yields CDR1 ENHRY and CDR2 SYGVKD. This CDR3 has 12 amino acids.